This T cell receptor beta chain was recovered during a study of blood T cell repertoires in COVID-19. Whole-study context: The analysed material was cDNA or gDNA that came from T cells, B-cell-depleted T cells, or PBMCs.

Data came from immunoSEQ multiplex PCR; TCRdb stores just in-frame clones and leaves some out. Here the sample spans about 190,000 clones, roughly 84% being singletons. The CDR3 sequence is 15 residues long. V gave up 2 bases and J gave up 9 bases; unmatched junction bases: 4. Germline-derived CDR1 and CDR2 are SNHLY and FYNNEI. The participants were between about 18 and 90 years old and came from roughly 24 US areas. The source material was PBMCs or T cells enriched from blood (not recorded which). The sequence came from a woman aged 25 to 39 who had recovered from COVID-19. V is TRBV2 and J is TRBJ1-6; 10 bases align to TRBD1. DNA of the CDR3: TGTGCCAGCAGTGAAACAGGACAGGGGGGTTCACCCCTCCACTTT. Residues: CASSETGQGGSPLHF. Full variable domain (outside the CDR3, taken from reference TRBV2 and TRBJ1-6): EPEVTQTPSHQVTQMGQEVILRCVPISNHLYFYWYRQILGQKVEFLVSFYNNEISEKSEIFDDQFSVERPDGSNFTLKIRSTKLEDSAMYFCASSETGQGGSPLHFGNGTRLTVT.